Presented here are 7 T cell receptor beta chains from one specimen sequenced in a study of blood T cell repertoires in COVID-19 (dated by TCRdb to the early 2020s). The library came from the immunoSEQ multiplex PCR assay. The table was pulled from immuneACCESS by TCRdb, which kept in-frame rearrangements only. Such tables lose some clones; where checked, under half of the loss comes from unresolved V genes, and the rest has no known cause. The sample data list some 70,000 clones, and less than 75% of these were observed just once. Of the sample, approximately 20% falls within the top ten clones. The sequenced sample consisted of peripheral blood. These receptors all come from a man in his 60s with acute or convalescent COVID-19.

The gene calls are TRBV5-4 and TRBJ2-5; 7 nucleotides match TRBD1. V shed 3 bases, J shed 10 bases, and the junction held 6 bases outside the gene matches. Germline V gene lookup returns CDR1 SGHNT and CDR2 YYREEE (reference sequence). The CDR3 length is 12 residues. Here the CDR3 DNA reads TGTGCCAGCAGCTGGGACAGAACGGGCCAGTACTTC. Its protein is CASSWDRTGQYF.

The genes are TRBV11-2 and TRBJ2-3; 12 bases are shared with TRBD2. The ends lost 0 bases at V and 4 bases at J; junction bases unmatched: 5. The CDR3 loop spans 17 amino acids. The germline V gene has CDR1 SGHAT and CDR2 FQNNGV. The CDR3 DNA is TGTGCCAGCAGCTTAGATCGGGCTAGCGGGGGGGCAGATACGCAGTATTTT. This encodes CASSLDRASGGADTQYF.

Of note for this clone: Different DNA sequences within this sample yield the same CDR3. V usage is TRBV19 and J usage is TRBJ2-3; 8 nucleotides line up with TRBD1. V shed 3 bases, J shed 2 bases, and the junction held 4 bases outside the gene matches. Germline V gene sequence: CDR1 LNHDA, CDR2 SQIVND (reference sequence). The CDR3 length is 15 residues. The CDR3, as DNA: TGTGCCAGTAGTATCGGGACAGGCCTCACAGATACGCAGTATTTT. It encodes CASSIGTGLTDTQYF.

The chain couples TRBV14 to TRBJ2-1; a weak D match, TRBD2 (7 bases). Germline CDR1 SGHDN, CDR2 FVKESK. The CDR3 sequence is 12 residues long. The germline V and J ends were trimmed by 0 bases and 14 bases, with 11 bases remaining between them. As DNA, the CDR3 is TGTGCCAGCAGCCAAGATCAGGGGACTAAGTTCTTC. Translated: CASSQDQGTKFF.

The chain is built from TRBV14 and TRBJ1-3; no clear D gene. This CDR3 has 13 residues. In germline, CDR1 is SGHDN, CDR2 FVKESK. Trimming took 6 bases from V and 2 from J, leaving 8 bases between them. The CDR3 sequence is CASSSGPGNTIYF. The CDR3 nucleotides read TGTGCCAGCAGTTCAGGTCCTGGAAACACCATATATTTT.

There are a few counts of this clone. The chain links TRBV24-1 to TRBJ2-1, with 8 bases that match TRBD2. From germline, CDR1 is KGHDR and CDR2 SFDVKD. V shed 6 bases and J 9 bases; nucleotides not matched to a gene: 9. The CDR3 is 14 amino acids. CDR3 residues: CATSPGLEVAEQFF. CDR3 coding DNA: TGTGCCACCAGTCCGGGACTAGAAGTTGCTGAGCAGTTCTTC.

Concerning this clone itself: The junction shows a germline mismatch at one end, possibly a read error. The V gene is TRBV7-6, the J gene TRBJ2-3; D gene uncertain. CDR1 and CDR2 (germline): SGHVS, FNYEAQ. The CDR3 runs 11 residues. CDR3 sequence reads: CPAASTDTQYF. CDR3 nucleotides: TGCCCCGCGGCTAGCACAGATACGCAGTATTTT.